In its sample, the clone carrying this TCR beta chain was seen once. Antigen unknown. Germline lookup yields CDR1 SEHNR and CDR2 FQNEAQ (reference sequence). Trimming left V 5 bases short and J 10 bases short, with 20 bases between. The CDR3 has 14 residues. The sample is drawn from a study of cytomegalovirus exposure and HLA in healthy donors. PCR used 60 Vbeta primers and 13 Jbeta primers. The protocol was immunoSEQ multiplex PCR, while the TCRdb copy is restricted to in-frame clones and leaves out a portion. Of approximately 160,000 clones in the sample, 55% to 70% were seen once. Regarding the study as a whole: Both high specificity and high sensitivity reportedly marked the classifier's diagnosis of cytomegalovirus status. The authors listed 150 or so TCR beta chains as cytomegalovirus-associated.

This rearrangement joins TRBV7-9 to TRBJ1-1; D is possibly TRBD1 (5 bases). Sequencing input: PBMCs. The clonotype was recovered from a woman between 40 and 55 years old in good health and CMV-seropositive. Here the CDR3 reads CASSLTGPNSLAFF. In DNA, the CDR3 is TGTGCCAGCAGCCTAACAGGACCGAATAGTTTAGCTTTCTTT.